A selection of T cell receptor beta chains follows, all from one sample in a study of T cells expressing NK-cell markers. No DNA is given; TCRdb re-called the 5' RACE reads and lists each CDR3 protein once. The sample has roughly 350,000 distinct CDR3 sequences. The sample was blood T cells: a sorted CD56 or NKG2C T cell subset, CD4+ or CD8+ T cells, or bulk PBMC T cells (not recorded which). All receptors derive from a man aged 18-69 years in good health. The CDR3 runs from the conserved cysteine through the conserved F or W.

J,V,CDR3
TRBJ1-4,TRBV28,CASTSSPGFSTNEKLFF
TRBJ2-1,TRBV2,CASLEGGHYNEQFF
TRBJ2-3,TRBV27,CASSSRLAGTPDTQYF
TRBJ2-2,TRBV3-1,CASTPPGYYGTGELFF
TRBJ1-1,TRBV7-6,CASSDSVRLGKNTEAFF
TRBJ1-6,TRBV2,CASTRDRGGSPLHF
TRBJ2-3,TRBV3-1,CASSQGAGMNTQYF
TRBJ1-1,TRBV6-1,CASSELVWVAEAFF
TRBJ2-7,TRBV9,CASGSTSSSYEQYF
TRBJ1-1,TRBV5-1,CASSSQGGVNTEAFF
TRBJ2-1,TRBV5-3,CARSNSGGGYNEQFF
TRBJ2-5,TRBV3-1,CASSPRLAGGETQYF
TRBJ1-1,TRBV5-1,CASSPSPGRMNTEAFF
TRBJ2-3,TRBV24-1,CANSGAEDTQYF
TRBJ1-1,TRBV18,CASSQATRTNTEAFF
TRBJ2-7,TRBV20-1,CSAIQSRVRVHEQYF
TRBJ1-4,TRBV6-1,CASRGQGPNEKLFF
TRBJ2-1,TRBV20-1,CSAKALAGGHEQFF
TRBJ2-7,TRBV28,CASSPSSRGGKYEQYF
TRBJ2-7,TRBV19,CASSNRHGYEQYF
TRBJ2-1,TRBV5-8,CASSLAGTGGGNNEQFF
TRBJ2-1,TRBV20-1,CSARVLAGGLSSYNEQFF
TRBJ1-1,TRBV9,CASSVRPYGGTEAFF
TRBJ1-6,TRBV7-6,CASSGTGGWGSPLHF
TRBJ1-1,TRBV7-9,CASSPVRLEGNTEAFF
TRBJ2-7,TRBV6-1,CASRLSGTSGGISYEQYF
TRBJ2-3,TRBV20-1,CSASRTSGGVDTQYF
TRBJ1-2,TRBV29-1,CSVELRDRVRGYTF
TRBJ1-1,TRBV10-2,CASKRDTTNTEAFF
TRBJ2-1,TRBV18,CASSPPKVLSYNEQFF
TRBJ2-3,TRBV11-2,CASSAGRGARSTDTQYF
TRBJ2-2,TRBV5-5,CASSLGQGWAGELFF
TRBJ2-2,TRBV12-3/TRBV12-4,CASSLGRGAGPGGTGELFF
TRBJ2-4,TRBV19,CASSTSMTGGRNIQYF
TRBJ2-7,TRBV5-1,CASSLTGKEQYF
TRBJ2-7,TRBV11-2,CASSLDLNRDRVYEQYF
TRBJ2-1,TRBV20-1,CSAPGTGTYNEQFF
TRBJ2-5,TRBV6-5,CASMGGETQYF
TRBJ2-2,TRBV4-2,CASSPGLAVGELFF
TRBJ1-1,TRBV30,CAWGVGGVNTEAFF
TRBJ1-3,TRBV5-1,CASSSYSGNTIYF
TRBJ2-7,TRBV7-8,CASSLELRSAEQYF
TRBJ2-5,TRBV3-1,CASSQAYWGKTQYF
TRBJ2-2,TRBV20-1,CSASTSGGELFF
TRBJ2-7,TRBV30,CAWSVIFGSGFEQYF
TRBJ2-6,TRBV5-1,CASSRQGAGANVLTF
TRBJ2-1,TRBV12-3/TRBV12-4,CASRKTRGSGGEQFF
TRBJ2-4,TRBV2,CASTEGDKKNIQYF
TRBJ2-5,TRBV6-2/TRBV6-3,CASSYSQSPQETQYF